This TCR beta chain is drawn from a study of T cells after yellow fever vaccination. Across the study: SMART-Seq v4 Ultra Low Input served to prepare low-cell-number fractions.

V lost 0 bases, J lost 0 bases, and 9 bases lay in between. The CDR3 has 17 amino acids. Germline CDR1 LGHNA, CDR2 YNFKEQ. The 5'RACE template-switching step produced TCR cDNA and added a universal primer site and UMIs. MiXCR, applied by TCRdb to the 5' RACE reads, yields one record per CDR3 protein. The sample consists of approximately 61,000 distinct CDR3 sequences, approximately 7% of them appearing once. Overall study findings and caveats: Although most clonotypes did not, a small share appeared in both CD4 and CD8 compartments.

About this clonotype itself: Its antigen is currently unknown.

The clonotype comes from a man younger than 30 who received the YFV17D yellow fever vaccine. Specimen: CD8+ T cells sorted from PBMCs, collected on the day of the first yellow fever vaccination. The chain has TRBV4-2 and TRBJ2-6; D uncertain. The CDR3 DNA sequence: TGTGCCAGCAGCCAAGATCCCGACGGCTCTGGGGCCAACGTCCTGACTTTC. It yields the protein CASSQDPDGSGANVLTF.